The rows below give T cell receptor beta chains drawn from one sample of a study of cytomegalovirus exposure and HLA in healthy donors. Repertoires were generated with immunoSEQ multiplex PCR, while TCRdb's copy carries only in-frame clones and drops some. The sample data list about 130,000 clones. Sequencing was performed on PBMCs. All receptors derive from a man aged 18 to 29 in good health and CMV-seronegative. Each CDR3 is given with its conserved first and last residue. The order of the fields is D gene, J gene, V gene, CDR3 protein, CDR3 DNA. D genes are given only for firm matches.

d_call: -
j_call: TRBJ2-1
v_call: TRBV9
cdr3_aa: CASSDFVGINEQFF
cdr3_nt: TGTGCCAGCAGCGACTTCGTGGGCATCAATGAGCAGTTCTTC

d_call: -
j_call: TRBJ2-5
v_call: TRBV25-1
cdr3_aa: CASSEGGAQETQYF
cdr3_nt: TGTGCCAGCAGTGAAGGTGGGGCTCAAGAGACCCAGTACTTC

d_call: TRBD2
j_call: TRBJ2-1
v_call: TRBV6-4
cdr3_aa: CASSASGNNEQFF
cdr3_nt: TGTGCCAGCAGTGCTAGCGGGAACAATGAGCAGTTCTTC

d_call: -
j_call: TRBJ2-5
v_call: TRBV6-5
cdr3_aa: CASRLYGQQETRYF
cdr3_nt: TGTGCCAGCAGATTATACGGACAGCAAGAGACCCGGTACTTC

d_call: TRBD2
j_call: TRBJ2-1
v_call: TRBV7-2
cdr3_aa: CASKERDGNEQFF
cdr3_nt: TGTGCCAGCAAAGAGCGGGATGGGAATGAGCAGTTCTTC

d_call: -
j_call: TRBJ2-1
v_call: TRBV5-4
cdr3_aa: CASSLGGTNNEQFF
cdr3_nt: TGTGCCAGCAGTTTGGGAGGTACCAACAATGAGCAGTTCTTC

d_call: -
j_call: TRBJ2-7
v_call: TRBV6-5
cdr3_aa: CASRAEISYEQYF
cdr3_nt: TGTGCCAGTAGAGCGGAAATCTCCTACGAGCAGTACTTC

d_call: -
j_call: TRBJ2-7
v_call: TRBV6-1
cdr3_aa: CASRRTANYEQYF
cdr3_nt: TGTGCCAGCAGGAGGACAGCAAATTACGAGCAGTACTTC

d_call: -
j_call: TRBJ1-4
v_call: TRBV6-5
cdr3_aa: CASSRVVGEKLFF
cdr3_nt: TGTGCCAGCTCTCGGGTGGTCGGGGAAAAACTGTTTTTT

d_call: TRBD1
j_call: TRBJ2-7
v_call: TRBV6-1
cdr3_aa: CASSVRQGVSYEQYF
cdr3_nt: TGTGCCAGCAGTGTTCGACAGGGCGTGTCCTACGAGCAGTACTTC

d_call: -
j_call: TRBJ2-4
v_call: TRBV29-1
cdr3_aa: CSVDRGENIQYF
cdr3_nt: TGCAGCGTTGACAGGGGAGAAAACATTCAGTACTTC